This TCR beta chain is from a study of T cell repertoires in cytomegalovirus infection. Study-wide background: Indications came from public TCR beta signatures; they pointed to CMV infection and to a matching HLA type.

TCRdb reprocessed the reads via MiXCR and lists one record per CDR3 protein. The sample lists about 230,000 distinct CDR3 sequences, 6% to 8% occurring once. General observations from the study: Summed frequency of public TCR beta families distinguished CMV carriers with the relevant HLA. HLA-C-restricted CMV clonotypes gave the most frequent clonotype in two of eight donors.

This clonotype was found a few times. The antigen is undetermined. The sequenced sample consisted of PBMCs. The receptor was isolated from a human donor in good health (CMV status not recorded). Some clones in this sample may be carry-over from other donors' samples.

The CDR3 DNA follows: TGTGCCAGCAGTTCGCAAAGGGGAAGTCGGCAGCCCCAGCATTTT. Protein sequence: CASSSQRGSRQPQHF. The V gene is TRBV28, the J gene TRBJ1-5; TRBD1 might be the D (5 bases). Germline V CDR1 and CDR2: MDHEN, SYDVKM. The CDR3 spans 15 residues. The V and J ends lost 4 bases and 7 bases respectively, with 17 bases between them.